This T cell receptor (beta chain) was captured in a study of T cell repertoires in cytomegalovirus infection. Overall study context: The authors relied on CMV epitopes, both recently identified HLA-C-restricted and well-studied HLA-B-restricted.

Study-wide results and limits: HLA-C-restricted CMV clonotypes gave the most frequent clonotype in two of eight donors. The cumulative frequency of public TCR beta families distinguished individuals who carried CMV together with the relevant HLA.

J was trimmed by 5 bases and V by 1 base; bases with no gene match: 3. Germline CDR1 reads LGHNT; CDR2 reads FRNRAP. The CDR3 sequence is 15 residues long. MiXCR was run by TCRdb on the reads, yielding one entry per CDR3 protein. The sample holds about 700,000 distinct CDR3 sequences, around 32% seen once. To note about this clonotype: What it binds is unknown.

The TCR comes from a human donor in good health (CMV status not recorded). Some clones in this sample may be carry-over from other donors' samples. The V gene is TRBV12-5, the J gene TRBJ2-1, with TRBD2 identical over 9 bases. The input for sequencing was cultured PBMCs, taken from culture after CMV antigen stimulation. CDR3 nucleotide sequence: TGTGCTAGTGGTTTGGGGTTAGCGGGGGACAATGAGCAGTTCTTC. Translated, it gives CASGLGLAGDNEQFF.